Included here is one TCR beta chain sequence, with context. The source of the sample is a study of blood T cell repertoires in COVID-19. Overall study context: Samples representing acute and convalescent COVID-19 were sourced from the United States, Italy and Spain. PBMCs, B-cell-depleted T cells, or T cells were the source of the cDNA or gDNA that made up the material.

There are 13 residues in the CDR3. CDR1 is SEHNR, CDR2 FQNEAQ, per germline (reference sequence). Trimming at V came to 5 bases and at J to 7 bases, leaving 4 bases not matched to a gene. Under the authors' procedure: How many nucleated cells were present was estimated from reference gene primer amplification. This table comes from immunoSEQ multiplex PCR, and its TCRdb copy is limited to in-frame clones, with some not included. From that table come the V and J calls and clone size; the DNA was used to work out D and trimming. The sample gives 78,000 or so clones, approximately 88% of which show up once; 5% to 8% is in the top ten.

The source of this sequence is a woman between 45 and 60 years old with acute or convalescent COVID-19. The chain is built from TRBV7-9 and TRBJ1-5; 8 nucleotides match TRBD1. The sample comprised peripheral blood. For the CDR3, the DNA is TGTGCCAGCAGCGCGACAGGGGACCAGCCCCAGCATTTT. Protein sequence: CASSATGDQPQHF.